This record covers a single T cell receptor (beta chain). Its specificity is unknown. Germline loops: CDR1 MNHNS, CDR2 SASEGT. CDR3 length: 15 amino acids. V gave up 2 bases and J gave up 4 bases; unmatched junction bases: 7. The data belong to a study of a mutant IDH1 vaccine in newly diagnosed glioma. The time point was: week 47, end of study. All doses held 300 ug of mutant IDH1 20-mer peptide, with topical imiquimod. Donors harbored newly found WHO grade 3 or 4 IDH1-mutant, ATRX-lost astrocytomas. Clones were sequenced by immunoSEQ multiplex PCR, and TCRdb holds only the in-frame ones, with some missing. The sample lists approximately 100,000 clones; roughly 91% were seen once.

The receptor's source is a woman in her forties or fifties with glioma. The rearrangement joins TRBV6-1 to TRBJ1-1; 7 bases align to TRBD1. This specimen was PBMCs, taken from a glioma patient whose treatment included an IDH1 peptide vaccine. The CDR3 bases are TGTGCCAGCAGTGAACCCTCAGGGGGGGCCACTGAAGCTTTCTTT. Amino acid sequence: CASSEPSGGATEAFF.